A single sample gave rise to the 4 T cell receptor beta chains below, sequenced in a study of tumor-infiltrating lymphocytes in glioblastoma multiforme. Multiple V-beta primers and a C-beta primer amplified TCRB from RNA. One entry per CDR3 protein results from TCRdb running MiXCR on the multiplex PCR reads. The table records 10,000 to 15,000 distinct CDR3 sequences, 64% of them present only once. Sequenced input: brain tumor tissue. Every receptor here comes from a male donor with glioblastoma.

The genes are TRBV20-1 and TRBJ2-3, with 9 bases identical to TRBD2. CDR3 length equals 14 residues. CDR1 is DFQATT, CDR2 SNEGSKA, per germline (reference sequence). V lost 5 bases, J lost 4 bases, and 7 bases stayed unmatched. CDR3 region: CSADQTSGADTQYF. CDR3 nucleotides: TGCAGTGCTGATCAGACTAGCGGTGCAGATACGCAGTATTTT.

As concerns this clonotype: At one of its ends the junction is not consistent with the germline gene, which may arise from a read error. CDR3 amino acids: CASSLDGISLYEQFF. The CDR3 nucleotides read TGCGCCAGCAGCTTGGACGGGATTAGTCTGTATGAGCAATTCTTC. The chain joins TRBV5-1 to TRBJ2-1, with TRBD2 as a possible D gene (5 bases). Germline CDR1 and CDR2: SGHRS and YFSETQ. The CDR3 is made up of 15 amino acids.

By frequency in the sample, this clonotype is medium-sized. The rearrangement links TRBV6-1 to TRBJ2-1; TRBD2 is a possible D gene (5 bases). The CDR3 length is 15 residues. The germline CDR1 and CDR2 sequences are MNHNS and SASEGT. V lost 3 bases to trimming and J lost 2 bases, with 11 bases between them. The CDR3 nucleotides read TGTGCCAGCAGTGATGGAGGAGGACCCTACAATGAGCAGTTCTTC. This encodes CASSDGGGPYNEQFF.

The V gene is TRBV6-2 or TRBV6-3, the J gene TRBJ1-5; a possible D gene is TRBD1 (6 bases). This CDR3 is 14 amino acids long. Trimming removed 7 bases from V and 8 bases from J, with 18 bases in between. Germline V gives CDR1 MNHEY, CDR2 SVGEGT. The DNA of the CDR3 is TGTGCCAGCAACAGAAACAGGGAATGTGAGCCCCAGCATTTT. It is translated as CASNRNRECEPQHF.